One sample yielded the 5 T cell receptor beta chains listed below, sequenced in a study of blood T cell repertoires in COVID-19. Generated by immunoSEQ multiplex PCR, the TCRdb table keeps only in-frame clones and is missing some. The sample has 250,000 to 300,000 clones; less than 90% are singletons. The specimen was peripheral blood. These receptors were obtained from a woman aged 25 to 45 with COVID-19, enrolled during active disease.

The chain employs TRBV28 and TRBJ1-2, with D perhaps matching TRBD1 (5 bases). The CDR3 has 15 amino acids. Germline V gene data show CDR1 as MDHEN and CDR2 as SYDVKM. Trimming took off 2 bases at V and 8 bases at J, with 18 bases between the two ends. CDR3 sequence: CASSLPGSAFGGYTF. CDR3 coding DNA: TGTGCCAGCAGTTTACCAGGGTCCGCCTTCGGGGGCTACACCTTC.

This clone was seen just once. The V gene is TRBV5-4, the J gene TRBJ2-5, with D unclear. The CDR3 extends over 13 amino acids. Germline V gene data show CDR1 as SGHNT and CDR2 as YYREEE (reference sequence). V was clipped by 4 bases and J by 3 bases, with 10 bases between them. The CDR3 DNA sequence: TGTGCCAGCAGCGCACAACCCAAAGAGACCCAGTACTTC. Its protein product is CASSAQPKETQYF.

V gene TRBV27 combines with J gene TRBJ1-2; 7 bases agree with TRBD1. V shed 8 bases and J 1 base; nucleotides not matched to a gene: 4. The CDR3 has 13 residues. The germline V gene encodes CDR1 MNHEY and CDR2 SMNVEV (reference sequence). CDR3 DNA: TGTGCCAGCGGTAGACAGGGTAACTATGGCTACACCTTC. It yields the protein CASGRQGNYGYTF.

The genes are TRBV19 and TRBJ1-5, with a weak D call TRBD1 (5 bases). V lost 2 bases and J 5 bases, leaving 19 bases between the germline ends. Germline V lookup: CDR1 LNHDA, CDR2 SQIVND (reference sequence). The length of the CDR3 is 17 residues. The CDR3 spells CASSITREGRVHQPQHF. The CDR3 DNA follows: TGTGCCAGTAGTATAACCCGAGAGGGGAGGGTGCATCAGCCCCAGCATTTT.

CDR3 DNA: TGTGCCAGCAGCCACAAGGTTGGGCTAGCGTCCCAAGAGACCCAGTACTTC. Protein product: CASSHKVGLASQETQYF. The chain uses TRBV3-1 (or the pseudogene TRBV3-2) and TRBJ2-5; D is perhaps TRBD2 (6 bases). Germline CDR1 and CDR2: LGHDT and YNNKEL (reference sequence). V lost 3 bases to trimming and J lost 1 base, with 18 bases between them. CDR3 size: 17 residues.